This T cell receptor beta chain came from a study of radiation and T cells in renal cell carcinoma. Study conclusions and caveats: In blood, top tumor clones expanded by 2 weeks, shrinking by 4. Pretreatment tumor biopsies were lacking, so baseline clonotypes are unknown.

Generated by immunoSEQ multiplex PCR, the TCRdb table keeps only in-frame clones and is missing some. Among tens of thousands of clones, over 70% were seen once, and the ten largest hold less than 7.5%. The CDR3 has 13 residues. V was trimmed by 2 bases and J by 8 bases, leaving 12 bases between them. Germline V CDR1 and CDR2: SGHVS, FQNEAQ. As to time point: baseline pretreatment blood. Described treatment: 15 Gy SBRT to primary tumor, nephrectomy 4 weeks later. This clone came up a few times. Its antigen is undetermined. This receptor was taken from a man aged 55 to 70 with renal cell carcinoma. The rearrangement joins TRBV7-8 to TRBJ1-2, with D unresolved. Sequenced material: blood, taken from a patient whose treatment included radiotherapy and nephrectomy. The CDR3 is CASSLRLSWGYTF. CDR3 coding DNA: TGTGCCAGCAGCTTACGCCTGTCCTGGGGCTACACCTTC.